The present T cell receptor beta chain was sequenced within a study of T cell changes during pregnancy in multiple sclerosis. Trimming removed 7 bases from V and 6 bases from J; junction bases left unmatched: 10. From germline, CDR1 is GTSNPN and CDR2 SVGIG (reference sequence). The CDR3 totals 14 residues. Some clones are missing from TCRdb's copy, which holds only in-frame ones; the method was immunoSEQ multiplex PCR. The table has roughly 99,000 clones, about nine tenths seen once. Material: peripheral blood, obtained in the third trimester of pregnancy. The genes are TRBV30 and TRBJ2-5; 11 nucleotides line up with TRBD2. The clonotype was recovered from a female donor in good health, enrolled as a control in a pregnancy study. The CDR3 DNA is TGTGCCTTCGCCCAGGGACTAGCGGTGAAGACCCAGTACTTC. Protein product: CAFAQGLAVKTQYF. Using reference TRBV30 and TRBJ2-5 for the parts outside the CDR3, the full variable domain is SQTIHQWPATLVQPVGSPLSLECTVEGTSNPNLYWYRQAAGRGLQLLFYSVGIGQISSEVPQNLSASRPQDRQFILSSKKLLLSDSGFYLCAFAQGLAVKTQYFGPGTRLLVL.